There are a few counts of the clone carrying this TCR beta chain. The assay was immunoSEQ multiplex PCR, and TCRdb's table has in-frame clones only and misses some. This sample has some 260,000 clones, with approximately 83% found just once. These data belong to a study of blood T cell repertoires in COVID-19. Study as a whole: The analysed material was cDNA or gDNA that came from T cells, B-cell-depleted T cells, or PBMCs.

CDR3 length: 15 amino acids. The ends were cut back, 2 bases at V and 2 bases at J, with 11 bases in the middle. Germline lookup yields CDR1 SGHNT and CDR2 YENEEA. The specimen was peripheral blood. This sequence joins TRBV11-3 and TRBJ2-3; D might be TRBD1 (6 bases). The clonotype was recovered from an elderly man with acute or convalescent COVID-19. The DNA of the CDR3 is TGTGCCAGCAGCTTAAGGGGGACCCTCACAGATACGCAGTATTTT. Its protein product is CASSLRGTLTDTQYF.